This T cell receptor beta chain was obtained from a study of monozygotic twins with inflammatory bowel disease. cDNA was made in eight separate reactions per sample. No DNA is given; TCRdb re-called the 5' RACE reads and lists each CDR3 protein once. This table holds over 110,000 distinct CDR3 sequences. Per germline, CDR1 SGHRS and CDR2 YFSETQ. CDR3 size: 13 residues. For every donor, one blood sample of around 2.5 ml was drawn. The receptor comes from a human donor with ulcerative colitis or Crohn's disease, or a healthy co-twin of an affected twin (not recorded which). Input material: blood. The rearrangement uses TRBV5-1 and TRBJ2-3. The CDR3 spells CASSLERSDTQYF.